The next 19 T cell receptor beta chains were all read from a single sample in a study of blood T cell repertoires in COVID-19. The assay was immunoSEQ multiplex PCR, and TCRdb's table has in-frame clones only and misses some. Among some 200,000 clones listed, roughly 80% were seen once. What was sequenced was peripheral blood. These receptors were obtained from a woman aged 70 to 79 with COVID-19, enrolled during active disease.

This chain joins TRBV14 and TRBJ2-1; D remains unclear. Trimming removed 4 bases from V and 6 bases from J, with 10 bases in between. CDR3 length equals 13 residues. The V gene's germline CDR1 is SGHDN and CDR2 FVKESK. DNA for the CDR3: TGTGCCAGCAGCCGACACCTCGGCAATGAGCAGTTCTTC. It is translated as CASSRHLGNEQFF.

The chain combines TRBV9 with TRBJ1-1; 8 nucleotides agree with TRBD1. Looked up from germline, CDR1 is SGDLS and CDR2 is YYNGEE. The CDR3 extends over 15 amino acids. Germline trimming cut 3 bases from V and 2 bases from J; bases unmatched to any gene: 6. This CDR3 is CASSADRGDNTEAFF. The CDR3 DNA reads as TGTGCCAGCAGCGCAGACAGGGGCGATAACACTGAAGCTTTCTTT.

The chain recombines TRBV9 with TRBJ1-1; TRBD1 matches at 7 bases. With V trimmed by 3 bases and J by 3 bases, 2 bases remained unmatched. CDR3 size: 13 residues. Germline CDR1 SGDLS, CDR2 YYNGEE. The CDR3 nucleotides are TGTGCCAGCAGCGCCAGGGGGGACACTGAAGCTTTCTTT. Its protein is CASSARGDTEAFF.

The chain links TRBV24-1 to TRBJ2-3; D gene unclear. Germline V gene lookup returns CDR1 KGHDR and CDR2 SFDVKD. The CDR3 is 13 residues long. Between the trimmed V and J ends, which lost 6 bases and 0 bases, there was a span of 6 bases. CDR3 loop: CATSSGSTDTQYF. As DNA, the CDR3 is TGTGCCACCAGTTCCGGTAGCACAGATACGCAGTATTTT.

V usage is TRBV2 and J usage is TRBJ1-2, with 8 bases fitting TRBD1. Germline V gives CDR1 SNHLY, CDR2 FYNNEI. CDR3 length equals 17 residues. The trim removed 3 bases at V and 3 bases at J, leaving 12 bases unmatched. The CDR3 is CASSDEGADRAYYGYTF. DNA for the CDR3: TGTGCCAGCAGTGACGAAGGGGCGGACAGGGCTTACTATGGCTACACCTTC.

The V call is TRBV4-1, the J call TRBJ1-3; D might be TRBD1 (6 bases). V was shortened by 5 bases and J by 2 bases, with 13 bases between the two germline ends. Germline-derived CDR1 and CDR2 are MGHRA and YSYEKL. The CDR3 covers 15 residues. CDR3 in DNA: TGCGCCAGCAGCGGCTCAGGGGCCGCTGGAAACACCATATATTTT. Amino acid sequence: CASSGSGAAGNTIYF.

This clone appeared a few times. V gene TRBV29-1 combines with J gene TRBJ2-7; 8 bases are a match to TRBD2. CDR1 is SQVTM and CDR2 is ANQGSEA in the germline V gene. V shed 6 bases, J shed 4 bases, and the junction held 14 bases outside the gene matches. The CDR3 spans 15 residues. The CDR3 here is CSVRPGLGAGYEQYF. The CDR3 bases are TGCAGCGTACGGCCGGGACTAGGGGCAGGGTACGAGCAGTACTTC.

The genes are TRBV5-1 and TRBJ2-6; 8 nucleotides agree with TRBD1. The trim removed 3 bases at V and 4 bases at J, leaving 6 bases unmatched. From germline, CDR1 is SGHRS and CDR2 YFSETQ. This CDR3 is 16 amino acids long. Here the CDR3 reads CASSWTGSEGANVLTF. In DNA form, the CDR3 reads TGCGCCAGCAGCTGGACAGGGTCGGAAGGGGCCAACGTCCTGACTTTC. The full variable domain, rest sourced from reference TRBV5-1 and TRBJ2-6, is KAGVTQTPRYLIKTRGQQVTLSCSPISGHRSVSWYQQTPGQGLQFLFEYFSETQRNKGNFPGRFSGRQFSNSRSEMNVSTLELGDSALYLCASSWTGSEGANVLTFGAGSRLTVL.

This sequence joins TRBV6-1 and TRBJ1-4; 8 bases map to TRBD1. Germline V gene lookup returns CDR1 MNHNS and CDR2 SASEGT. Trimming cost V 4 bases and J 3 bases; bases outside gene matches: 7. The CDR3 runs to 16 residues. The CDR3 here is CASSALNRGSNEKLFF. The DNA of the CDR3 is TGTGCCAGCAGTGCTCTAAACAGGGGGTCTAATGAAAAACTGTTTTTT.

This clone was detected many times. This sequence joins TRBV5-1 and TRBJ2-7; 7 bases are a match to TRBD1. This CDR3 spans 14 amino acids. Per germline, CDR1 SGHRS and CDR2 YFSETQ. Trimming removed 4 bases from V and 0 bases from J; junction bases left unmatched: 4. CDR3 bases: TGCGCCAGCAGCACCGGACAGGTCTCCTACGAGCAGTACTTC. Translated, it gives CASSTGQVSYEQYF.

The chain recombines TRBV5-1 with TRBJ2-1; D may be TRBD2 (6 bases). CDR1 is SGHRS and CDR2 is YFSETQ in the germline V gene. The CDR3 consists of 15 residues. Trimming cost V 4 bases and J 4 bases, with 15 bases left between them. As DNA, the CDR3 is TGCGCCAGCAGCGGTAATAGCGGAAATTACAATGAGCAGTTCTTC. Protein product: CASSGNSGNYNEQFF. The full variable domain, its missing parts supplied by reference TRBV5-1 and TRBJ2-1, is KAGVTQTPRYLIKTRGQQVTLSCSPISGHRSVSWYQQTPGQGLQFLFEYFSETQRNKGNFPGRFSGRQFSNSRSEMNVSTLELGDSALYLCASSGNSGNYNEQFFGPGTRLTVL.

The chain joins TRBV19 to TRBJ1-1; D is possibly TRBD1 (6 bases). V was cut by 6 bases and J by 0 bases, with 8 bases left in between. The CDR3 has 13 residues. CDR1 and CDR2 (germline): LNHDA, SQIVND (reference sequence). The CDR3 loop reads CASRGQLNTEAFF. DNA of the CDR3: TGTGCCAGTAGGGGACAACTGAACACTGAAGCTTTCTTT.

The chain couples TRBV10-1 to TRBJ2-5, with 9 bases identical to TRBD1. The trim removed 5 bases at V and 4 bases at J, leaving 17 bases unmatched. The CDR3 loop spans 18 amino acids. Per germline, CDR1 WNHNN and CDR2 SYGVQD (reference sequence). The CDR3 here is CASSSGTGMTEEGETQYF. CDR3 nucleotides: TGCGCCAGCAGTTCCGGGACAGGGATGACTGAGGAAGGAGAGACCCAGTACTTC.

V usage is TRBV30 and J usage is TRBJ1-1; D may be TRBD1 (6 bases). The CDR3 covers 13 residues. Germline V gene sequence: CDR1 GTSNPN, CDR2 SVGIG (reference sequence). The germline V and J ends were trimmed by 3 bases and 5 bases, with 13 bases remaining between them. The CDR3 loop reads CAWRSRGGTEAFF. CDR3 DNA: TGTGCCTGGAGGTCCAGGGGCGGGACTGAAGCTTTCTTT.

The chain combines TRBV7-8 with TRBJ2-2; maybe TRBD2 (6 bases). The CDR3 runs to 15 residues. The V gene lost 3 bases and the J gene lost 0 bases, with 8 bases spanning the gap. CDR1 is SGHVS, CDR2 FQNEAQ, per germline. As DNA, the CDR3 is TGTGCCAGCAGCTTTACGGGAGCGAACACCGGGGAGCTGTTTTTT. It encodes CASSFTGANTGELFF.

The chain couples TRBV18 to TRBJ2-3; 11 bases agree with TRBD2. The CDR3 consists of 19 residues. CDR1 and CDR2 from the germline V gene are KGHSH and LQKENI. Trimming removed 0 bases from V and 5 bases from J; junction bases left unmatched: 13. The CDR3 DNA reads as TGTGCCAGCTCACCACCCGCTAGGCTAGCGGGAGGCCGGGGAGATACGCAGTATTTT. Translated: CASSPPARLAGGRGDTQYF.

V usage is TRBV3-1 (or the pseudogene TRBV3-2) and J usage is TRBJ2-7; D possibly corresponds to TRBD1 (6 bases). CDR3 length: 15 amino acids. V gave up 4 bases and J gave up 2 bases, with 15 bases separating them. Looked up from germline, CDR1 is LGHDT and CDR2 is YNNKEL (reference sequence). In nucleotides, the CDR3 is TGTGCCAGCAGCCTGGGACGAGGGACAACCTACGAGCAGTACTTC. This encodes CASSLGRGTTYEQYF.

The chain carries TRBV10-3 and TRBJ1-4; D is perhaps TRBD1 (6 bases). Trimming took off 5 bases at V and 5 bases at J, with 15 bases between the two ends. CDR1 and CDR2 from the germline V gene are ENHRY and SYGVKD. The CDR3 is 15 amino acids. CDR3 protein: CAISKGGGGNEKLFF. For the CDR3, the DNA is TGTGCCATCAGTAAGGGAGGGGGTGGAAATGAAAAACTGTTTTTT.

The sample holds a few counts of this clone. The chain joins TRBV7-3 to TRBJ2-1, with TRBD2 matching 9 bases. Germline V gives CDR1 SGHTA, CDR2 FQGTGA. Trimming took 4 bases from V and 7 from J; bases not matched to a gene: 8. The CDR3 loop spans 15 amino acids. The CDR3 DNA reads TGTGCCAGCAGCTCCCCGACTAGCGGTAAAAATGAGCAGTTCTTC. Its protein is CASSSPTSGKNEQFF. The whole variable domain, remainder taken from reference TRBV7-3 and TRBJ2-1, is GAGVSQTPSNKVTEKGKYVELRCDPISGHTALYWYRQSLGQGPEFLIYFQGTGAADDSGLPNDRFFAVRPEGSVSTLKIQRTERGDSAVYLCASSSPTSGKNEQFFGPGTRLTVL.